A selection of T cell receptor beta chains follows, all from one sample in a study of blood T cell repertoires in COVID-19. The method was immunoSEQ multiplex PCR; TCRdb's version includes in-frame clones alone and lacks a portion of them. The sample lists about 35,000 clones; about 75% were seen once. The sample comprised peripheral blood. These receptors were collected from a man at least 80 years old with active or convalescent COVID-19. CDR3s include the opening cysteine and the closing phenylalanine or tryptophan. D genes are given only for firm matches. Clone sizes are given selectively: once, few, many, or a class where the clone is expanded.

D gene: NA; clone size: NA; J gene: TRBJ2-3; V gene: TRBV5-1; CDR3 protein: CASSLARRGSGDTQYF; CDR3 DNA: TGCGCCAGCAGCTTGGCTCGCAGGGGATCAGGAGATACGCAGTATTTT
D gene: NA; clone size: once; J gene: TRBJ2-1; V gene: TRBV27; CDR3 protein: CASSWGPSYNEQFF; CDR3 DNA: TGTGCCAGCAGTTGGGGCCCCTCCTACAATGAGCAGTTCTTC
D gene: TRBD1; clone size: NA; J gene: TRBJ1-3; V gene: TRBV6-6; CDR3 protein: CASSPTGGDTIYF; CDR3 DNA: TGTGCCAGCAGTCCGACAGGGGGGGACACCATATATTTT
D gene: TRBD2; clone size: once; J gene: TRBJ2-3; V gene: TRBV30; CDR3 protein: CAWSLTGGPTDTQYF; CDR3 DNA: TGTGCCTGGAGTTTAACGGGAGGGCCAACAGATACGCAGTATTTT
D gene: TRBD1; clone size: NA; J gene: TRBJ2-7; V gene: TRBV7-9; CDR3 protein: CASSRHDRGYEQYF; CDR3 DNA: TGTGCCAGCAGCCGTCACGACAGGGGCTACGAGCAGTACTTC
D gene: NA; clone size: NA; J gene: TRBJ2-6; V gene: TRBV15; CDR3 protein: CATSRRSHNSGANVLTF; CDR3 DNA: TGTGCCACCAGCAGGAGGTCCCATAACTCTGGGGCCAACGTCCTGACTTTC
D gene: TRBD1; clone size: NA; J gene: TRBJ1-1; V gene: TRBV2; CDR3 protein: CASSEASPGQGNTEAFF; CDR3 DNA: TGTGCCAGCAGTGAAGCCTCCCCCGGACAGGGTAATACTGAAGCTTTCTTT
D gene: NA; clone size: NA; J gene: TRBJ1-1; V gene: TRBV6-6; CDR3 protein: CASRFTGNTEVFF; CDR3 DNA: TGTGCCAGCAGATTTACAGGGAACACTGAAGTTTTCTTT
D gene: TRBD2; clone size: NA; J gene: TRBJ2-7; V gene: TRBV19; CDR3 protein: CASSMISGRSYEQYF; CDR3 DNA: TGTGCCAGTAGTATGATTAGCGGGAGGTCCTACGAGCAGTACTTC
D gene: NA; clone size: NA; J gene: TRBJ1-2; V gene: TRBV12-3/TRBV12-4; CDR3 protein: CASSPGSYGYTF; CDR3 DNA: TGTGCCAGCAGCCCGGGGAGCTATGGCTACACCTTC
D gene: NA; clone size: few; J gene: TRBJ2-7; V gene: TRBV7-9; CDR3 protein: CASSSPQGGVYEQYF; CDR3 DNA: TGTGCCAGCAGCTCCCCACAGGGAGGGGTCTACGAGCAGTACTTC
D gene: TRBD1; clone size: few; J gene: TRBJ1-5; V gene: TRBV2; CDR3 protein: CASRRQGDQPQHF; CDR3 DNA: TGTGCCAGCAGAAGACAGGGGGATCAGCCCCAGCATTTT
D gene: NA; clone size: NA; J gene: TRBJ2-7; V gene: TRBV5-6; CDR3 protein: CASSPASRGTAYEQYF; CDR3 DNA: TGTGCCAGCAGCCCCGCTTCCCGGGGAACAGCCTACGAGCAGTACTTC
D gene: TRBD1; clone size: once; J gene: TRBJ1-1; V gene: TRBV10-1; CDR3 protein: CASTKDRDTEAFF; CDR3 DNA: TGCGCCAGCACCAAGGACAGGGATACTGAAGCTTTCTTT
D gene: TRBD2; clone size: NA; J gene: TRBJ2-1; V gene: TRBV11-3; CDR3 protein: CASSLGLLAGARNEQFF; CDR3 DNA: TGTGCCAGCAGCTTAGGGCTCCTAGCGGGAGCACGGAATGAGCAGTTCTTC
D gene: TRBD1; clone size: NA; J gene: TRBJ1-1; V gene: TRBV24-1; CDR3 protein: CATSDSGQGDTEAFF; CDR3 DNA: TGTGCCACCAGTGATTCAGGACAGGGGGATACTGAAGCTTTCTTT
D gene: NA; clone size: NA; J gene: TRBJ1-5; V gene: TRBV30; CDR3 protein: CAWSGQNQPQHF; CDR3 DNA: TGTGCCTGGAGTGGGCAGAATCAGCCCCAGCATTTT
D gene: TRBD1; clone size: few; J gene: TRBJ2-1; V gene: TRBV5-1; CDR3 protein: CASRVMGTGSDEQFF; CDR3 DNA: TGCGCCAGCAGGGTAATGGGGACAGGTAGCGATGAGCAGTTCTTC
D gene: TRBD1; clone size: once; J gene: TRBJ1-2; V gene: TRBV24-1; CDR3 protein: CATSDTGQGEANGYTF; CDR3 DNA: TGTGCCACCAGTGATACGGGACAGGGGGAAGCAAATGGCTACACCTTC
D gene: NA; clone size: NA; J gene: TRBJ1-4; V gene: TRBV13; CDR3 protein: CASSLGGDLKGKLFF; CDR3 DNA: TGTGCCAGCAGCTTAGGCGGGGACTTAAAAGGAAAACTGTTTTTT
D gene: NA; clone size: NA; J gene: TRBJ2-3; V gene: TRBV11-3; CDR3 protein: CASSLRGSTDTQYF; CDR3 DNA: TGTGCCAGCAGCTTAAGAGGGAGCACAGATACGCAGTATTTT
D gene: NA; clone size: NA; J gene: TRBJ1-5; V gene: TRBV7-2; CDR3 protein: CASSLQGRGNQPQHF; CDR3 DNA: TGTGCCAGCAGCCTTCAGGGTAGGGGTAATCAGCCCCAGCATTTT
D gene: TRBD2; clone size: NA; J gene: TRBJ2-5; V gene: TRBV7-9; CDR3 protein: CATRAGAQETQYF; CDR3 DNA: TGTGCCACCCGAGCGGGGGCCCAAGAGACCCAGTACTTC
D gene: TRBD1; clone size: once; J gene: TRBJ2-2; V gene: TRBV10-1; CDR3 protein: CASSVPRGQGLAGELFF; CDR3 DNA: TGCGCCAGCAGTGTCCCGCGCGGACAGGGGCTCGCCGGGGAGCTGTTTTTT
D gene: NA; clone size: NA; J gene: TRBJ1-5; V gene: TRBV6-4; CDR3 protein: CASSLRRGTKPYSNQPQHF; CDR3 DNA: TGTGCCAGCAGTTTACGCCGGGGAACCAAACCCTATAGCAATCAGCCCCAGCATTTT
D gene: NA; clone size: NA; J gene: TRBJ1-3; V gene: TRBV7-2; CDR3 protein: CASSSVGDSGNTIYF; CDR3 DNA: TGTGCCAGCAGCAGTGTCGGGGACTCTGGAAACACCATATATTTT
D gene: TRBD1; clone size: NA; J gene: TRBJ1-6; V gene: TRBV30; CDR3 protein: CAWSYLQGETYNSPLHF; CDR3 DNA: TGTGCCTGGAGTTACCTTCAGGGGGAAACATATAATTCACCCCTCCACTTT
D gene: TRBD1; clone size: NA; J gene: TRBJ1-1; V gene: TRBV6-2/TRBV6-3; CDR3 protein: CASSFIRDRGLEFQAFF; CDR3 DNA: TGTGCCAGCAGTTTTATACGGGACAGGGGGCTGGAATTTCAAGCTTTCTTT
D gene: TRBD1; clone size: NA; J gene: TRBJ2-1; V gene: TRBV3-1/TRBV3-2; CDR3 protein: CASRGGTGGFNEQFF; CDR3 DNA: TGTGCCAGCCGCGGCGGGACAGGGGGCTTCAATGAGCAGTTCTTC
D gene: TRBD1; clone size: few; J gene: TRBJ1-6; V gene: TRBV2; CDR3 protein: CASSEQGAGSPLHF; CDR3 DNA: TGTGCCAGCAGTGAACAGGGGGCGGGATCACCCCTCCACTTT
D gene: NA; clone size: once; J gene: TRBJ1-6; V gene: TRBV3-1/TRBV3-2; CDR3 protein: CASSPAQGNSPLHF; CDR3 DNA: TGTGCCAGCAGCCCGGCCCAGGGAAATTCACCCCTCCACTTT
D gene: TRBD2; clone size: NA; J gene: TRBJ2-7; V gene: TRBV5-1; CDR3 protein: CASSVDPGLVGEQYF; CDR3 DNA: TGCGCCAGCAGCGTAGACCCGGGACTAGTTGGCGAGCAGTACTTC
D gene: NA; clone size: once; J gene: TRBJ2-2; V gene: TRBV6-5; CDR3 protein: CASSYGQGSGSGELFF; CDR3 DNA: TGTGCCAGCAGTTACGGGCAGGGGAGTGGTTCCGGGGAGCTGTTTTTT
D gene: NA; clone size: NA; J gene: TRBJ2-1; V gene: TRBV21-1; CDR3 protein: CASSKRGQGLDRYNEQFF; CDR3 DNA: TGTGCCAGCAGCAAACGGGGACAGGGTTTAGACCGGTACAATGAGCAGTTCTTC
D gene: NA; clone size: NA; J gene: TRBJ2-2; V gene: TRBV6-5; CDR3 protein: CASTERSYGELFF; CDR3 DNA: TGTGCCAGCACCGAACGAAGCTACGGGGAGCTGTTTTTT
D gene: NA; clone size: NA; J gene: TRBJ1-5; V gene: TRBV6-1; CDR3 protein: CASSEYGGHQPQHF; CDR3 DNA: TGTGCCAGCAGTGAATACGGCGGCCATCAGCCCCAGCATTTT
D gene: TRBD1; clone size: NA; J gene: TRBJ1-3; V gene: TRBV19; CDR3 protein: CASIPGQGRGNTIYF; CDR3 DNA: TGTGCCAGTATTCCGGGACAGGGACGCGGAAACACCATATATTTT
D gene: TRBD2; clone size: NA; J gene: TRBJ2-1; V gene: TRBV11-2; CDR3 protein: CASSRTSGSENEQFF; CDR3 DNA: TGTGCCAGCAGCCGTACTAGCGGGAGTGAAAATGAGCAGTTCTTC
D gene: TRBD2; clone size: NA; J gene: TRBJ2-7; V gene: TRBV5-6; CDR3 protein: CASISWLAGATHEQYF; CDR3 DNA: TGTGCCAGCATCTCGTGGCTAGCGGGAGCCACACACGAGCAGTACTTC
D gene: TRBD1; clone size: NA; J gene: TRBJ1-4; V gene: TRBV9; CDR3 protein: CASSLRQGDKLFF; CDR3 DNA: TGTGCCAGCAGCCTACGACAGGGAGACAAACTGTTTTTT
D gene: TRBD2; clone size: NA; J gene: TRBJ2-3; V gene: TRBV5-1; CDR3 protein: CASSRLAGKPTDTQYF; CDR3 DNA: TGCGCCAGCAGCCGACTAGCGGGGAAACCCACAGATACGCAGTATTTT
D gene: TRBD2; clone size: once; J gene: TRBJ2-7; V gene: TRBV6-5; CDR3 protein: CASRTTSGRDYEQYF; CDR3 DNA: TGTGCCAGCAGAACGACTAGCGGGCGTGATTACGAGCAGTACTTC
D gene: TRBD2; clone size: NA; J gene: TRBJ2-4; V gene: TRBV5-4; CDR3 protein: CASSRVKLAGVGKNIQYF; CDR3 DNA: TGTGCCAGCAGCCGGGTTAAATTAGCGGGAGTTGGCAAAAACATTCAGTACTTC
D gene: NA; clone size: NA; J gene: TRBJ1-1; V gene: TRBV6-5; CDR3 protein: CASTGGGNTEAFF; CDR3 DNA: TGTGCCAGCACGGGAGGGGGGAACACTGAAGCTTTCTTT
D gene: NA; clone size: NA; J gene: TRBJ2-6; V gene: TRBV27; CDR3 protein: CASSLARSSGANVLTF; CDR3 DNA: TGTGCCAGCAGTTTAGCACGGAGCTCTGGGGCCAACGTCCTGACTTTC
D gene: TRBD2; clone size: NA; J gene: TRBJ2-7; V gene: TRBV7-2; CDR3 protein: CASSPTWLAGDPYEQYF; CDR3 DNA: TGTGCCAGCAGCCCGACCTGGCTAGCGGGGGACCCCTACGAGCAGTACTTC
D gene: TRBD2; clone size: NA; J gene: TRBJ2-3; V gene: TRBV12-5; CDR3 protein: CASAMSGSIADTQYF; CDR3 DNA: TGTGCTAGCGCGATGAGCGGGAGTATAGCAGATACGCAGTATTTT
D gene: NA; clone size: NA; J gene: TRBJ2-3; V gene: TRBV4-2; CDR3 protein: CASSLLEDTQYF; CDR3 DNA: TGTGCCAGCAGCCTACTGGAGGATACGCAGTATTTT
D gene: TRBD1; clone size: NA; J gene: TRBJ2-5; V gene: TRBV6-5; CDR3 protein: CASSTGQLQETQYF; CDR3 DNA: TGTGCCAGCAGCACGGGACAGCTCCAAGAGACCCAGTACTTC
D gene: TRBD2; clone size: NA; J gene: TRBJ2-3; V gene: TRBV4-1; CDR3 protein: CASSQDPGLAGGVDTQYF; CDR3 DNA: TGCGCCAGCAGCCAAGATCCGGGACTAGCGGGAGGGGTGGATACGCAGTATTTT
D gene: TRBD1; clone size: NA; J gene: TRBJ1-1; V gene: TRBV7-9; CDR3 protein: CASSPPPPQGGAFF; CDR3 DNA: TGTGCCAGCAGCCCACCACCGCCTCAGGGGGGCGCTTTCTTT
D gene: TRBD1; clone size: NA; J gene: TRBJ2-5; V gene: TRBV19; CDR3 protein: CASSSLTTGAHLQETQYF; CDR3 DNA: TGTGCCAGTAGTAGCTTAACCACAGGGGCTCACCTCCAAGAGACCCAGTACTTC
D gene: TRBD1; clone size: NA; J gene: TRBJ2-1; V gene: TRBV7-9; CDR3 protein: CASSPRDSDEQFF; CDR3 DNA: TGTGCCAGCAGCCCGAGGGACAGCGATGAGCAGTTCTTC